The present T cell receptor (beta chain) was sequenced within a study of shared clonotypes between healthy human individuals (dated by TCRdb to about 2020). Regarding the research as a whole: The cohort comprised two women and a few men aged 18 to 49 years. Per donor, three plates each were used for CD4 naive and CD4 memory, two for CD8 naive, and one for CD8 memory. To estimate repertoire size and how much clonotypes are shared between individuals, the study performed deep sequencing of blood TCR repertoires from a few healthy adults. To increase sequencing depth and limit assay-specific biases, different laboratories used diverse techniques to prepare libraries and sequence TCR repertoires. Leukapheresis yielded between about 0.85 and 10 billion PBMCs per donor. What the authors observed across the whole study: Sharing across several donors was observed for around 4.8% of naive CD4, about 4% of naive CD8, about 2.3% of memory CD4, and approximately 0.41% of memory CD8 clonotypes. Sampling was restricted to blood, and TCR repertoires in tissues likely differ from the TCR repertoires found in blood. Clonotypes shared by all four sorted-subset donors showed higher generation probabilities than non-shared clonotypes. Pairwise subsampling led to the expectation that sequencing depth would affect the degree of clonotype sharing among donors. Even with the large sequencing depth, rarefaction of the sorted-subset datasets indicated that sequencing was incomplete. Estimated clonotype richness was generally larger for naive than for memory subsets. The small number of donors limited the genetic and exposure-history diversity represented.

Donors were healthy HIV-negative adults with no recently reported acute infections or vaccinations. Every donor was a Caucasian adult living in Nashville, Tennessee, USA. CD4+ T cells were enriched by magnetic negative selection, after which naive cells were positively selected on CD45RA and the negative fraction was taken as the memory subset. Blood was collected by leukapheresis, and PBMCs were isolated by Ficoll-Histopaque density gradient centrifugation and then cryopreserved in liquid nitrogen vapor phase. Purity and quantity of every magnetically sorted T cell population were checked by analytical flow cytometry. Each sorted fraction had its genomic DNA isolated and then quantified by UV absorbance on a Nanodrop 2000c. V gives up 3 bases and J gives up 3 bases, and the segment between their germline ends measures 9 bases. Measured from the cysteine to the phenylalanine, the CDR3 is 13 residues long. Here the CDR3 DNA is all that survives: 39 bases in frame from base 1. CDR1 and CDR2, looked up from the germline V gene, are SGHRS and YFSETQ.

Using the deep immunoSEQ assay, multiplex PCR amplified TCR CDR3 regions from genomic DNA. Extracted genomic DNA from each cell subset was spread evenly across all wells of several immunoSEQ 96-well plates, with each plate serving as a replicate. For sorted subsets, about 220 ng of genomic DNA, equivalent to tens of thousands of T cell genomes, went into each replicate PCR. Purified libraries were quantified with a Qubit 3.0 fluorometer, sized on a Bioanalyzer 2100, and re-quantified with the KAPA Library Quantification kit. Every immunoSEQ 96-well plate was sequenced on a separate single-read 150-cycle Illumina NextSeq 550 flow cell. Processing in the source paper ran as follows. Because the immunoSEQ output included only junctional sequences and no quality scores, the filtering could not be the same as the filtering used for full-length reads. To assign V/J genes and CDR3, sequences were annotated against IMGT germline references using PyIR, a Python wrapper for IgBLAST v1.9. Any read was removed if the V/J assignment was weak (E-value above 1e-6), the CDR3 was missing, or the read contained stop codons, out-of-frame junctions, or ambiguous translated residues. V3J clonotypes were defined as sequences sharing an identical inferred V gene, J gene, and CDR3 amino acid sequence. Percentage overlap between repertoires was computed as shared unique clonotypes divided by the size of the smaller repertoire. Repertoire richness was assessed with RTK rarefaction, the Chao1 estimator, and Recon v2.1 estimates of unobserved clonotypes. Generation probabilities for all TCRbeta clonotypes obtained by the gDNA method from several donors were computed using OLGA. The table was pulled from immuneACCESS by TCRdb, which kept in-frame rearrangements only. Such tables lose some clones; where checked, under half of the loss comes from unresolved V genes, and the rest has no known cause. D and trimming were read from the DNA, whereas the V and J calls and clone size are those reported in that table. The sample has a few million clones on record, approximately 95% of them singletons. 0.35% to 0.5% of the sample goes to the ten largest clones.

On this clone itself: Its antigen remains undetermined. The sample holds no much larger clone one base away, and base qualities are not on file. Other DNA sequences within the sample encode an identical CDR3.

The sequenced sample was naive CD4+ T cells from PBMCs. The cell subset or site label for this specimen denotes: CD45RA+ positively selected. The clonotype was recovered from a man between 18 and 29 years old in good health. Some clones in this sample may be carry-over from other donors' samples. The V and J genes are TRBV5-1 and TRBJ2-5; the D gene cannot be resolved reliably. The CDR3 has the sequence CASSSGGEETQYF. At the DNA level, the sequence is TGCGCCAGCAGCTCAGGTGGGGAAGAGACCCAGTACTTC.